This T cell receptor beta chain emerged from a study of blood T cells in healthy people across ages. Study-wide findings and caveats: With naive T cell percentage, TCR beta diversity showed a strong correlation. Long-lived and aged donors differed, with more naive CD4+ cells and higher diversity in the long-lived.

Sample-barcoded 5' priming and a J-beta primer mix drove a second PCR of about 6 to 11 cycles. Each cDNA molecule was tagged by a template-switch adaptor with 12 random nucleotides. TCRdb ran MiXCR on the 5' RACE reads and lists one entry per CDR3 protein. The sample holds some 890,000 distinct CDR3 sequences, around 29% seen once. CDR3 length equals 13 residues. Germline values: CDR1 SGHRS, CDR2 YFSETQ. Trimming shortened V by 3 bases and J by 8 bases, and 12 bases separated the two germline ends. Every sample had a minimum of 6.5 million PBMCs isolated. Regarding this clonotype: Its matching antigen is unknown.

These data were also filed under a second study, of T cells of mothers and their children.

The chain joins TRBV5-1 to TRBJ2-1; no firm D call. The TCR originated in a woman in her forties in good health. The sample was blood. The CDR3 protein is CASSYRGVDEQFF. The CDR3 region has the DNA TGCGCCAGCAGCTACAGAGGAGTAGATGAGCAGTTCTTC.